Shown below are 27 T cell receptor beta chains from a single sample sequenced in a study of CD4 T cell repertoires in COVID-19. Using immunoSEQ multiplex PCR, the repertoire was profiled, and TCRdb retains in-frame clones only, with some absent. The table includes about 8,400 clones, under 90% detected once. These memory T cells were uncultured and sequenced directly after ex vivo isolation. The sample in question was effector memory CD4+ T cells from blood, obtained before the COVID-19 pandemic. The receptors stem from a human donor who had COVID-19.

This clone was seen a single time. This chain connects TRBV10-3 to TRBJ2-5, with TRBD2 matching 7 bases. V gave up 9 bases and J gave up 5 bases; unmatched junction bases: 15. Germline CDR1 is ENHRY and CDR2 is SYGVKD. CDR3 length: 15 residues. The CDR3 nucleotides read TGTGCCATTTCCTGGGGAGGGGCCGGCGAGGAGACCCAGTACTTC. This encodes CAISWGGAGEETQYF.

The chain joins TRBV15 to TRBJ2-3; D might be TRBD2 (5 bases). V was clipped by 2 bases and J by 5 bases, with 14 bases between them. This CDR3 has 15 amino acids. CDR1 is LNHNV, CDR2 YYDKDF, per germline (reference sequence). The CDR3 spells CATSRSRTELDTQYF. CDR3 DNA sequence: TGTGCCACCAGCAGATCCCGGACTGAACTAGATACGCAGTATTTT.

V is TRBV4-1 and J is TRBJ1-1; 7 nucleotides line up with TRBD1. Germline V CDR1 and CDR2: MGHRA, YSYEKL. This CDR3 has 16 amino acids. The J segment lost 1 base and the V segment lost 4 bases, leaving 9 bases of the junction unmatched. In DNA form, the CDR3 reads TGCGCCAGCAGCCCCGCCCGAGGGGGCCAGAACACTGAAGCTTTCTTT. This translates into CASSPARGGQNTEAFF.

The chain joins TRBV5-1 to TRBJ2-7; possible D gene TRBD1, 7 bases. This CDR3 region has 17 residues. V shed 0 bases and J shed 2 bases, with 18 bases lying between them. Germline assignment: CDR1 SGHRS and CDR2 YFSETQ. DNA for the CDR3: TGCGCCAGCAGCTTGGGAGGCGGAGGGGGCACGGCCTACGAGCAGTACTTC. This gives the protein CASSLGGGGGTAYEQYF.

The count of this clone is one. The chain couples TRBV19 to TRBJ2-1; D not resolved. The CDR3 totals 14 residues. CDR1 is LNHDA, CDR2 SQIVND, per germline (reference sequence). V lost 6 bases, J lost 5 bases, and 14 bases lay in between. The CDR3 nucleotides read TGTGCCAGTAGGGTAATGGAGTCTCACAATGAGCAGTTCTTC. Translating it yields CASRVMESHNEQFF.

With regard to this clone: This sample includes further DNA sequences coding for the same CDR3. The CDR3 nucleotides read TGCGCCAGCAGCTTGATACAAGGGGCTGAAGCTTTCTTT. Translation gives CASSLIQGAEAFF. J is TRBJ1-1 and V is TRBV5-1; tentative D call: TRBD1 (5 bases). With 1 base removed from V and 6 bases from J, the gap between germline ends came to 10 bases. The CDR3 length is 13 residues. CDR1 is SGHRS, CDR2 YFSETQ, per germline.

The chain employs TRBV6-1 and TRBJ1-1; a weak D match, TRBD1 (6 bases). CDR1 is MNHNS and CDR2 is SASEGT in the germline V gene. The CDR3 loop spans 13 amino acids. Trimming took off 2 bases at V and 4 bases at J, with 8 bases between the two ends. CDR3 protein: CASSELRGTEAFF. In nucleotides, the CDR3 is TGTGCCAGCAGTGAACTCAGGGGCACTGAAGCTTTCTTT.

The chain combines TRBV19 with TRBJ1-5; TRBD1 matches 8 bases. The V segment lost 6 bases and the J segment 0 bases; nucleotides outside the gene matches: 19. CDR1 LNHDA and CDR2 SQIVND come from the germline V gene (reference sequence). CDR3 length: 20 residues. Here the CDR3 reads CASRNRRGQAFVDSNQPQHF. The CDR3 DNA reads TGTGCCAGTAGAAACCGTCGGGGACAGGCGTTCGTCGATAGCAATCAGCCCCAGCATTTT.

CDR3 residues: CASSFSGSQGETQYF. The DNA of the CDR3 is TGCGCCAGCAGCTTTAGCGGCTCCCAGGGAGAGACCCAGTACTTC. The chain combines TRBV5-1 with TRBJ2-5; possible D gene TRBD2, 6 bases. The CDR3 has 15 residues. V was clipped by 2 bases and J by 4 bases, with 15 bases between them. Germline V lookup: CDR1 SGHRS, CDR2 YFSETQ.

The V and J genes are TRBV6-1 and TRBJ1-6; D gene unclear. CDR3 length: 17 residues. The germline CDR1 and CDR2 sequences are MNHNS and SASEGT. With 2 bases removed from V and 0 bases from J, the gap between germline ends came to 11 bases. The CDR3 sequence is CASSERGLASYNSPLHF. CDR3 nucleotide sequence: TGTGCCAGCAGTGAAAGAGGGCTGGCCTCCTATAATTCACCCCTCCACTTT.

The rearrangement uses TRBV9 and TRBJ2-5; TRBD2 matches 8 bases. The CDR3 consists of 15 residues. With V trimmed by 0 bases and J by 5 bases, 6 bases remained unmatched. Germline V gives CDR1 SGDLS, CDR2 YYNGEE. The DNA for the CDR3 is TGTGCCAGCAGCGTAGGGGCGGGAGGAGGGGAGACCCAGTACTTC. It specifies CASSVGAGGGETQYF.

This sequence joins TRBV7-8 and TRBJ1-5; no firm D call. The CDR3 loop spans 15 amino acids. Germline V gene sequence: CDR1 SGHVS, CDR2 FQNEAQ. V shed 1 base and J shed 3 bases, with 10 bases lying between them. Here the CDR3 reads CASSLGREINQPQHF. CDR3 coding DNA: TGTGCCAGCAGCTTAGGCCGAGAAATCAATCAGCCCCAGCATTTT.

The chain combines TRBV28 with TRBJ2-1; D is unresolved. Trimming took off 5 bases at V and 5 bases at J, with 10 bases between the two ends. Germline V gene lookup returns CDR1 MDHEN and CDR2 SYDVKM. The CDR3 length is 13 residues. The DNA for the CDR3 is TGTGCCAGCAGTCCGGCCCTAGACAATGAGCAGTTCTTC. Its translation: CASSPALDNEQFF. Full variable domain (rest looked up from reference TRBV28 and TRBJ2-1): DVKVTQSSRYLVKRTGEKVFLECVQDMDHENMFWYRQDPGLGLRLIYFSYDVKMKEKGDIPEGYSVSREKKERFSLILESASTNQTSMYLCASSPALDNEQFFGPGTRLTVL.

The chain recombines TRBV4-2 with TRBJ2-5, with TRBD2 identical over 14 bases. Germline CDR1 LGHNA, CDR2 YNFKEQ. The CDR3 runs to 17 residues. V was pared by 1 base and J by 4 bases, with 5 bases of the junction left unmatched. Here the CDR3 reads CASSQVLGTSGRETQYF. The DNA of the CDR3 is TGTGCCAGCAGCCAAGTCCTTGGGACTAGCGGGAGAGAGACCCAGTACTTC.

This clone was seen a handful of times. The rearrangement joins TRBV6-5 to TRBJ1-2; possible D gene TRBD1, 6 bases. Between the trimmed V and J ends, which lost 6 bases and 4 bases, there was a span of 15 bases. Germline V gene lookup returns CDR1 MNHEY and CDR2 SVGAGI. This CDR3 has 14 residues. The CDR3 region has the DNA TGTGCCAGCAGCTCCGTTGGGGGCGGCTATGGCTACACCTTC. Its translation is CASSSVGGGYGYTF.

This clone has a single count. The CDR3: CASSSQGGVTDTQYF. The CDR3 DNA follows: TGCGCCAGCAGCTCGCAGGGAGGGGTGACAGATACGCAGTATTTT. J is TRBJ2-3 and V is TRBV5-1; 7 bases match TRBD2. The V gene's germline CDR1 is SGHRS and CDR2 YFSETQ. The CDR3 extends over 15 amino acids. V gave up 3 bases and J gave up 3 bases; unmatched junction bases: 7.

This chain joins TRBV11-2 and TRBJ1-1; TRBD1 aligns across 8 bases. The V segment lost 4 bases and the J segment 2 bases; nucleotides outside the gene matches: 3. The CDR3 contains 14 residues. From germline, CDR1 is SGHAT and CDR2 FQNNGV. CDR3 sequence reads: CASSWTGPNTEAFF. The CDR3 DNA sequence: TGTGCCAGCAGCTGGACAGGGCCTAACACTGAAGCTTTCTTT. Full variable domain (remainder filled in from reference TRBV11-2 and TRBJ1-1): EAGVAQSPRYKIIEKRQSVAFWCNPISGHATLYWYQQILGQGPKLLIQFQNNGVVDDSQLPKDRFSAERLKGVDSTLKIQPAKLEDSAVYLCASSWTGPNTEAFFGQGTRLTVV.

This rearrangement joins TRBV6-1 to TRBJ1-1; weak D call: TRBD1 (5 bases). Germline V gene lookup returns CDR1 MNHNS and CDR2 SASEGT. V lost 9 bases, J lost 4 bases, and 15 bases lay in between. The CDR3 totals 13 residues. DNA of the CDR3: TGTGCCAGTGGGGCAGGGATGACCACTGAAGCTTTCTTT. It translates to CASGAGMTTEAFF.

Here the CDR3 DNA reads TGCGCCAGCAGCTGGACCTCAACGGGGTCGGCTGAAGCTTTCTTT. It yields the protein CASSWTSTGSAEAFF. The chain joins TRBV5-1 to TRBJ1-1; D is undetermined. Germline assignment: CDR1 SGHRS and CDR2 YFSETQ. This CDR3 spans 15 amino acids. Trimming took off 3 bases at V and 6 bases at J, with 18 bases between the two ends.

This rearrangement joins TRBV27 to TRBJ2-1; 7 positions match TRBD2. V lost 8 bases and J lost 7; bases outside the gene matches: 23. Germline V gene lookup returns CDR1 MNHEY and CDR2 SMNVEV (reference sequence). This CDR3 region has 18 residues. For the CDR3, the DNA is TGTGCCAGCGAAGTTGGGTATGGCGGGAGAAGGACTAGGAATGAGCAGTTCTTC. This translates into CASEVGYGGRRTRNEQFF.

The chain links TRBV18 to TRBJ1-1; the D is unclear. The ends were cut back, 6 bases at V and 3 bases at J, with 11 bases in the middle. Germline V gene data show CDR1 as KGHSH and CDR2 as LQKENI. The CDR3 spans 13 residues. The DNA for the CDR3 is TGTGCCAGCTCCACACAAAGTGACACTGAAGCTTTCTTT. Amino acids: CASSTQSDTEAFF. The full variable domain, rest sourced from reference TRBV18 and TRBJ1-1, is NAGVMQNPRHLVRRRGQEARLRCSPMKGHSHVYWYRQLPEEGLKFMVYLQKENIIDESGMPKERFSAEFPKEGPSILRIQQVVRGDSAAYFCASSTQSDTEAFFGQGTRLTVV.

The CDR3 protein is CASSLLGQRPEAFF. In DNA, the CDR3 is TGTGCCAGCAGTTTATTGGGACAGCGGCCCGAAGCTTTCTTT. The V and J genes are TRBV27 and TRBJ1-1; 7 bases are shared with TRBD1. This CDR3 has 14 amino acids. Looked up from germline, CDR1 is MNHEY and CDR2 is SMNVEV (reference sequence). The V segment lost 1 base and the J segment 8 bases; nucleotides outside the gene matches: 7.

This rearrangement joins TRBV11-3 to TRBJ2-7; TRBD2 is a possible D gene (6 bases). The CDR3 covers 16 residues. Germline loops: CDR1 SGHNT, CDR2 YENEEA. V lost 1 base and J 0 bases, leaving 13 bases between the germline ends. The DNA of the CDR3 is TGTGCCAGCAGCTTAGGTGGGGGGAGACTCTCCTACGAGCAGTACTTC. Translation: CASSLGGGRLSYEQYF. Drawing the rest from reference TRBV11-3 and TRBJ2-7, the complete variable domain is EAGVVQSPRYKIIEKKQPVAFWCNPISGHNTLYWYLQNLGQGPELLIRYENEEAVDDSQLPKDRFSAERLKGVDSTLKIQPAELGDSAVYLCASSLGGGRLSYEQYFGPGTRLTVT.

The chain recombines TRBV19 with TRBJ1-5, with a weak D call TRBD1 (6 bases). The V and J ends lost 7 bases and 2 bases respectively, with 12 bases between them. The CDR3 sequence is 14 residues long. Per germline, CDR1 LNHDA and CDR2 SQIVND (reference sequence). The CDR3 region has the DNA TGTGCCAGTACCACAGGGTTAGGCAATCAGCCCCAGCATTTT. This sequence encodes CASTTGLGNQPQHF.

The chain employs TRBV10-3 and TRBJ1-2, with D perhaps TRBD1 (5 bases). The CDR3 contains 16 residues. CDR1 is ENHRY and CDR2 is SYGVKD in the germline V gene. Between the trimmed V and J ends, which lost 0 bases and 4 bases, there was a span of 15 bases. The CDR3 is CAISESPGRGTYGYTF. The DNA of the CDR3 is TGTGCCATCAGTGAGTCCCCGGGACGGGGGACCTATGGCTACACCTTC.

This rearrangement joins TRBV30 to TRBJ2-3; D remains unclear. V was pared by 2 bases and J by 7 bases, with 16 bases between. Germline V gene data show CDR1 as GTSNPN and CDR2 as SVGIG (reference sequence). The CDR3 has 14 residues. CDR3 nucleotide sequence: TGTGCCTGGAGTTCGGGTGATAGCCGCCATACGCAGTATTTT. It is translated as CAWSSGDSRHTQYF.

The rearrangement uses TRBV30 and TRBJ2-5; 11 bases map to TRBD2. The junction had 13 bases not matched to a gene; V was cut back by 0 bases and J by 1 base. The germline CDR1 and CDR2 sequences are GTSNPN and SVGIG (reference sequence). CDR3 length equals 19 residues. The CDR3 here is CAWSVLAGGTFRSQETQYF. The DNA of the CDR3 is TGTGCCTGGAGTGTCCTAGCGGGAGGTACATTCAGGTCCCAAGAGACCCAGTACTTC. Full variable domain (missing parts from reference TRBV30 and TRBJ2-5): SQTIHQWPATLVQPVGSPLSLECTVEGTSNPNLYWYRQAAGRGLQLLFYSVGIGQISSEVPQNLSASRPQDRQFILSSKKLLLSDSGFYLCAWSVLAGGTFRSQETQYFGPGTRLLVL.